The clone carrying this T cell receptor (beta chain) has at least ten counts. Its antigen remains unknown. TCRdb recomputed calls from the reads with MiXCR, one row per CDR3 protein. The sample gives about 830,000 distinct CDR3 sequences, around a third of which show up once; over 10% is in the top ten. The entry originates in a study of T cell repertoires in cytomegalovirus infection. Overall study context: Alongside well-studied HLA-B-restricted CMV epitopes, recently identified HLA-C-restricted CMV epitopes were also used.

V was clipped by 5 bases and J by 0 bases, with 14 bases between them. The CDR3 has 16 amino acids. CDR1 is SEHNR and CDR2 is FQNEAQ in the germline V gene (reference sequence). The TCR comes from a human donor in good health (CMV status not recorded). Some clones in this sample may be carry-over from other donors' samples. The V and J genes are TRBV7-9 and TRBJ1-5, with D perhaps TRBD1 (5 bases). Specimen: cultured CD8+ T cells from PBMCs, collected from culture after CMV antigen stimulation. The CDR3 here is CASSPYGGDSNQPQHF. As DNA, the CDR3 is TGTGCCAGCAGCCCCTACGGGGGTGATAGCAATCAGCCCCAGCATTTT. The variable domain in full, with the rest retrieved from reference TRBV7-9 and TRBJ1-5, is DTGVSQNPRHKITKRGQNVTFRCDPISEHNRLYWYRQTLGQGPEFLTYFQNEAQLEKSRLLSDRFSAERPKGSFSTLEIQRTEQGDSAMYLCASSPYGGDSNQPQHFGDGTRLSIL.